A single TCR beta chain is shown here with its context. What it binds is unknown. The data were taken from a study of cytomegalovirus exposure and HLA in healthy donors. PCR involved 60 Vbeta and 13 Jbeta primers. The data were produced by immunoSEQ multiplex PCR, yet TCRdb's version contains in-frame clones alone and is incomplete. This table has some 100,000 clones, about four fifths appearing once. Points from the study as a whole: A later analysis revealed that TCR association rates differed between HLA loci, peaking at DRB1 and bottoming out at HLA-C. In a later analysis, HLA-associated TCR beta chains were more clonally expanded than equally common others. For most TCR beta V segments, an earlier analysis put the productive rate at about 87% or about 30% of the time.

CDR1 is SGDLS, CDR2 YYNGEE, per germline. The CDR3 consists of 19 residues. The V gene end was trimmed by 0 bases and the J gene end by 5 bases; junction bases not matched to a gene: 11. This chain uses TRBV9 with TRBJ2-2; 12 positions match TRBD2. The receptor was isolated from a male donor in good health and CMV-seropositive. The specimen was PBMCs. CDR3 DNA sequence: TGTGCCAGCAGCGTAGTATCTAGCGGGGGGGCGGATAAGACCGGGGAGCTGTTTTTT. Amino acids: CASSVVSSGGADKTGELFF.